This TCR beta chain stems from a study of cytomegalovirus exposure and HLA in healthy donors. Primers included in the PCR were 60 Vbeta and 13 Jbeta primers. Some clones are missing from TCRdb's copy, which holds only in-frame ones; the method was immunoSEQ multiplex PCR. The sample lists about 190,000 clones; more than 85% were seen once. This CDR3 contains 15 residues. Germline V lookup: CDR1 SGHRS, CDR2 YFSETQ. The germline V and J ends were trimmed by 1 base and 0 bases, with 8 bases remaining between them. Sequencing used PBMCs. The receptor's source is a woman between 18 and 30 years old in good health and CMV-seronegative. The chain couples TRBV5-1 to TRBJ1-3, with no clear D. In nucleotides, the CDR3 is TGCGCCAGCAGCTTGTACAGCACCTCTGGAAACACCATATATTTT. Protein sequence: CASSLYSTSGNTIYF.